This T cell receptor (beta chain) was obtained from a study of high-grade serous ovarian cancer treatment subgroups. The study's findings and limits: Higher neoantigen levels went with greater TCR clonal relatedness.

Measured with immunoSEQ multiplex PCR; TCRdb has only the in-frame clones, and not every one. Found here are 10,000 to 12,000 clones, around 65% of them singletons; the top ten hold roughly 4%. Tumor samples were taken before definitive surgery or chemotherapy. This CDR3 is 12 amino acids long. V was shortened by 4 bases and J by 4 bases, with 10 bases between the two germline ends. CDR1 SQVTM and CDR2 ANQGSEA come from the germline V gene. This clone was found a few times. No antigen is known for it. The chain couples TRBV29-1 to TRBJ1-1, with D possibly TRBD1 on 6 matching bases. The sequence was obtained from a human donor with high-grade serous ovarian cancer. Sequenced material: tumor tissue. This chain's CDR3 is CSVGEGGTEAFF. The CDR3 DNA follows: TGCAGCGTTGGGGAGGGGGGCACTGAAGCTTTCTTT.